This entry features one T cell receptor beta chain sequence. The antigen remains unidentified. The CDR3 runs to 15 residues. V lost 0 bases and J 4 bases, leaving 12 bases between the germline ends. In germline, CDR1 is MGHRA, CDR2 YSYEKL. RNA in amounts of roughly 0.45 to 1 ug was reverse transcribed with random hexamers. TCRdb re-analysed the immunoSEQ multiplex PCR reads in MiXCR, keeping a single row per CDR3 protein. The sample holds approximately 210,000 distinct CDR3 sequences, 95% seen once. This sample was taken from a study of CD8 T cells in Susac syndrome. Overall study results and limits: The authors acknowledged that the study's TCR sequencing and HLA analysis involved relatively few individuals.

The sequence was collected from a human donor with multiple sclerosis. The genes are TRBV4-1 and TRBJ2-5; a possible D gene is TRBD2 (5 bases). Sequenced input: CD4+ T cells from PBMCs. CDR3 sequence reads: CASSQEGPSPETQYF. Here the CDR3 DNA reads TGCGCCAGCAGCCAAGAGGGCCCTAGCCCAGAGACCCAGTACTTC.